This T cell receptor (beta chain) was sequenced for a study of T-cell memory formation after mild COVID-19. Background on the study: Among the donors, TCR clusters were largely specific to each donor.

Constant-segment-primed 5'RACE gave TCR alpha and TCR beta cDNA libraries with sample barcodes and UMIs. TCRdb analysed the 5' RACE reads with MiXCR anew, one entry per CDR3 protein. The sample lists about 170,000 distinct CDR3 sequences; 10% to 15% were seen once. Trimming removed 4 bases from V and 6 bases from J, with 14 bases in between. The CDR3 runs to 14 residues. The germline CDR1 and CDR2 sequences are SGHKS and YYEKEE (reference sequence). Notes on the study in general: A second wave of clones peaked on day 37, and their SARS-CoV-2 specificity went unconfirmed. Contracting CD8+ clones were enriched in EMRA, CD4+ mainly in CM and EM.

Worth noting for this clonotype: Its antigen is as yet unknown.

This rearrangement joins TRBV5-5 to TRBJ1-5; D gene unclear. Sequenced input: PBMCs or a T cell subset sorted from them (not recorded which). The TCR originated in a man aged 18 to 29 who had mild COVID-19 (a few samples of this study predate the infection). Cell type and time point are not known. CDR3 nucleotides: TGTGCCAGCAGCCGGATGGACGGTATTCAGCCCCAGCATTTT. Residues: CASSRMDGIQPQHF.